The following is a T cell receptor beta chain sequence with its context. The target antigen is unknown. This sample is drawn from a study of shared clonotypes between healthy human individuals. At the level of the study: Per donor, three plates held CD4 naive cells, three held CD4 memory, two held CD8 naive and one held CD8 memory. Study-wide results and limits: Naive CD4 clonotype sharing across a handful of donors was about 5%. Larger estimated richness was generally recorded for naive subsets relative to memory subsets.

With 3 bases removed from V and 0 bases from J, the gap between germline ends came to 15 bases. The CDR3 extends over 16 amino acids. CDR1 and CDR2 (germline): WSHSY, SAAADI. When replicate PCRs were run on sorted subsets, they used 150 to 200 ng DNA, 30,000 to 35,000 T cell genomes. Measured with immunoSEQ multiplex PCR; TCRdb has only the in-frame clones, and not every one. The sample consists of about 2,100,000 clones, 90% to 95% of them appearing once. The naive CD8 population came from CD45RO-negative cells selected for CCR7, without terminally differentiated effector memory CD45RA+ cells. This TCR came from a man between 18 and 35 years old in good health. Some clones in this sample may be carry-over from other donors' samples. The gene calls are TRBV10-2 and TRBJ2-7, with no clear D. The source material was naive CD8+ T cells from PBMCs. CDR3 nucleotide sequence: TGCGCCAGCAGTGACCCGAGACTTGGCAGCTCCTACGAGCAGTACTTC. Translation: CASSDPRLGSSYEQYF.